This TCR beta chain was observed in a study of breast tumors, draining lymph nodes, adjacent tissues. Study outcomes and limitations: The data were judged consistent with most tumor T cells coming from lymph node and expanding in tumor. Tumor repertoires ranked between lymph nodes and nontumor tissue in diversity, with V and J gene preferences. The lymph node origin of tumor T cells was framed as consistent with a hypothesis, not demonstrated.

One entry per CDR3 protein results from TCRdb running MiXCR on the multiplex PCR reads. The sample records 20,000 to 25,000 distinct CDR3 sequences, approximately 53% being singletons. At least ten counts were recorded for this clonotype. Antigen unknown. V shed 5 bases and J shed 0 bases, with 14 bases lying between them. The CDR3 has 16 residues. The germline gives CDR1 SEHNR, CDR2 FQNEAQ (reference sequence). The material sequenced was breast tumor tissue. This sequence originates from a female donor with breast cancer. Some clones in this sample may be carry-over from other donors' samples. The chain uses TRBV7-9 and TRBJ1-5; TRBD1 is a possible D gene (6 bases). The CDR3 DNA reads as TGTGCCAGCAGCCAAGGGGGAGGGGGTAGCAATCAGCCCCAGCATTTT. It codes for CASSQGGGGSNQPQHF.